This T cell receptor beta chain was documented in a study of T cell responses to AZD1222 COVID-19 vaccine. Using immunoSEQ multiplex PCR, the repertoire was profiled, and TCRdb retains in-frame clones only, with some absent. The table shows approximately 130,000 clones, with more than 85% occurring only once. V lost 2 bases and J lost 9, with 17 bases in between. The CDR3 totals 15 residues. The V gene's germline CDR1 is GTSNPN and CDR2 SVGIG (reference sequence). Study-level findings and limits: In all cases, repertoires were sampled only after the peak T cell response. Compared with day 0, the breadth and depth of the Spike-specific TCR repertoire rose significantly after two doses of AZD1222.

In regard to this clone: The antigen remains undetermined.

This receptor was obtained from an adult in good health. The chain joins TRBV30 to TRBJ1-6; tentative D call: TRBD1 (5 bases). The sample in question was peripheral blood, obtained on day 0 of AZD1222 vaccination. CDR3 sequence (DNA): TGTGCCTGGAGTCCGACCCCCCAGGGTAGTTCACCCCTCCACTTT. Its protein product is CAWSPTPQGSSPLHF.